This T cell receptor (beta chain) was observed in a study of blood T cell repertoires in COVID-19. Study at large: COVID-19 samples from acute and convalescent phases originated in the United States, Italy and Spain. PBMCs, B-cell-depleted T cells, or T cells provided the cDNA or gDNA that made up the material.

The CDR3 has 15 residues. In germline, CDR1 is SGHAT, CDR2 FQDESV (reference sequence). The V gene lost 5 bases and the J gene lost 5 bases, with 16 bases spanning the gap. In the original workflow: Estimates of nucleated cell counts were drawn from the amplification of reference gene primers. Generated by immunoSEQ multiplex PCR, the TCRdb table keeps only in-frame clones and is missing some. The DNA gave D and trimming, while V, J and clone size come from that table. The sample records 250,000 to 350,000 clones, 75% to 90% being singletons. V is TRBV11-1 and J is TRBJ2-1, with D possibly TRBD2 on 5 matching bases. The sequencing input was peripheral blood. This clonotype was sampled from a woman aged 55-75 years with acute or convalescent COVID-19. The CDR3 sequence is CASSPRGLENNEQFF. CDR3 in DNA: TGTGCCAGCAGCCCTCGGGGTTTAGAAAACAATGAGCAGTTCTTC. Full variable domain (rest looked up from reference TRBV11-1 and TRBJ2-1): EAEVAQSPRYKITEKSQAVAFWCDPISGHATLYWYRQILGQGPELLVQFQDESVVDDSQLPKDRFSAERLKGVDSTLKIQPAELGDSAMYLCASSPRGLENNEQFFGPGTRLTVL.